This TCR beta chain was sequenced in a study of OX40 agonist ivuxolimab in advanced cancers. Across the whole study: Enrolled patients in dose escalation had cancers that were hepatocellular carcinoma, melanoma, renal cell or head and neck cancer.

Per the germline V gene, CDR1 is KGHSH and CDR2 is LQKENI. CDR3 length: 14 amino acids. V lost 0 bases and J 0 bases, leaving 6 bases between the germline ends. Method: immunoSEQ multiplex PCR; TCRdb's copy keeps in-frame clones and lacks some. The sample includes tens of thousands of clones, roughly 80% of them seen just once. With autoimmune disease history or systemic immunosuppression, patients were excluded. Turning to this clone: As yet, its antigen is unknown.

Findings and caveats of the study: Researchers report that CD8+ T cells had, on average, more expanded clones than CD4+. Low normalized clonal expansion also occurred in some nonresponding patients.

The sample was CD4+ or CD8+ T cells sorted from blood, taken in a trial of the OX40 agonist ivuxolimab. This TCR was recovered from an adult with an advanced solid tumor such as melanoma, head and neck, liver or kidney cancer. V is TRBV18 and J is TRBJ2-7, with unresolved D. The CDR3 spells CASSPPGNSYEQYF. The CDR3 nucleotides are TGTGCCAGCTCACCACCAGGGAACTCCTACGAGCAGTACTTC.